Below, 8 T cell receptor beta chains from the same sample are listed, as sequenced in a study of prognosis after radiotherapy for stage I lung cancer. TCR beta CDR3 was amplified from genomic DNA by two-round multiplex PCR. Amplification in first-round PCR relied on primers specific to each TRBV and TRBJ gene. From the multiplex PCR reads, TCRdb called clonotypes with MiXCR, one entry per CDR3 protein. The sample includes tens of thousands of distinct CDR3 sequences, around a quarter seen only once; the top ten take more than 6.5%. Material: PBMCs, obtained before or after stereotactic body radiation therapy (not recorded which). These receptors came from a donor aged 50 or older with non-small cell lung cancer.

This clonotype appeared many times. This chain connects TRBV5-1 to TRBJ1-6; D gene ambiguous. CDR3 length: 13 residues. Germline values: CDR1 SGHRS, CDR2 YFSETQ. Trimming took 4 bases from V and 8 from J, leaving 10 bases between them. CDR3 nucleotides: TGCGCCAGCAGCCCCGACGGATATTCACCCCTCCACTTT. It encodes CASSPDGYSPLHF.

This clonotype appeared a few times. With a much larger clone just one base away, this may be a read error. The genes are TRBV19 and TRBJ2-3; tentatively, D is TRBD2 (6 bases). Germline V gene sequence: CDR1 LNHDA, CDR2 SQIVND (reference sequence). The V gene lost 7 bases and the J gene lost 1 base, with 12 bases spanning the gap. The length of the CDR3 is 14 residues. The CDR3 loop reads CASKQASGTDTQYF. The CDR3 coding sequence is TGTGCCAGTAAGCAGGCTAGCGGCACAGATACGCAGTATTTT.

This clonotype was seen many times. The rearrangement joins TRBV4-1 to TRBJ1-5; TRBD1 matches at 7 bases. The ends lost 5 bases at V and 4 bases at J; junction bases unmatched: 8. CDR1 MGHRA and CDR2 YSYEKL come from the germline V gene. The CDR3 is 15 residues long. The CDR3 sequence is CASSKNMGQNQPQHF. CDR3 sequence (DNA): TGCGCCAGCAGCAAGAATATGGGACAGAATCAGCCCCAGCATTTT.

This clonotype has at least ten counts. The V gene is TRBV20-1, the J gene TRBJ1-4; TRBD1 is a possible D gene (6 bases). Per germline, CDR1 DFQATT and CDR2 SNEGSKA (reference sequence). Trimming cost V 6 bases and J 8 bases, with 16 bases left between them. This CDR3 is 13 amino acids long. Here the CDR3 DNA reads TGCAGTGCAAGAACAGGGAAGGGAGAAAAACTGTTTTTT. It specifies CSARTGKGEKLFF.

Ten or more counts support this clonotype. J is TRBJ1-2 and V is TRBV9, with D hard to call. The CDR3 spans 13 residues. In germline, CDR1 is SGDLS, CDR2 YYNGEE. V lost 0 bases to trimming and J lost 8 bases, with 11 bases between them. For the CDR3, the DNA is TGTGCCAGCAGCGTAGGCTGGGAAAGGGGCTACACCTTC. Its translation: CASSVGWERGYTF.

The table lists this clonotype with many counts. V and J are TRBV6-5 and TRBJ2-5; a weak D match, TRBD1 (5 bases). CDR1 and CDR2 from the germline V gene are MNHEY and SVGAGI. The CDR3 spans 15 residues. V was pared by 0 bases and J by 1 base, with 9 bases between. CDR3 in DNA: TGTGCCAGCAGTTACTCGATAGGGGCCCAAGAGACCCAGTACTTC. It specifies CASSYSIGAQETQYF.

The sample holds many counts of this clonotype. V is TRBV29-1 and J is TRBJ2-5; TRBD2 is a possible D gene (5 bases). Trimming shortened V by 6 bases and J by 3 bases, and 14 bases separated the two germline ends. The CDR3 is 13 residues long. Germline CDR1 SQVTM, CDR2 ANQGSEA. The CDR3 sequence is CSVVGGGKETQYF. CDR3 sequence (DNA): TGCAGCGTCGTCGGCGGAGGAAAAGAGACCCAGTACTTC.

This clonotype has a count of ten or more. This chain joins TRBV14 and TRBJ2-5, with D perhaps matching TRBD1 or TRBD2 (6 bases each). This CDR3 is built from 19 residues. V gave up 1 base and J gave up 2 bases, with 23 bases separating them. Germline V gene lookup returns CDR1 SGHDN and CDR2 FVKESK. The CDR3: CASSQAEKTKGGKQETQYF. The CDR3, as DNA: TGTGCCAGCAGCCAAGCAGAAAAAACCAAAGGGGGGAAGCAAGAGACCCAGTACTTC.